Listed below are T cell receptor beta chains from one sample, sequenced in a study of memory B cells and T cells in multiple sclerosis. The assay was immunoSEQ multiplex PCR, and TCRdb's table has in-frame clones only and misses some. The sample records around 7,600 clones, roughly three fifths being singletons. The sample was memory (CD45RO+) CD8+ T cells from blood. The receptors shown here come from a human donor with multiple sclerosis. Each CDR3 is given with its conserved first and last residue. The D gene is left open where the match is weak. Rows give clone size only sometimes, using once, few, many, or a class for an expanded clone.

v_gene: TRBV6-5; abundance: once; j_gene: TRBJ2-7; d_gene: -; CDR3aa: CASSYSRSSSYEQYF; CDR3nt: TGTGCCAGCAGTTACTCCCGTTCTAGCTCCTACGAGCAGTACTTC
v_gene: TRBV7-8; abundance: -; j_gene: TRBJ1-2; d_gene: TRBD1; CDR3aa: CASSLSRGQYGYTF; CDR3nt: TGTGCCAGCAGCTTGAGCCGGGGACAGTATGGCTACACCTTC
v_gene: TRBV21-1; abundance: few; j_gene: TRBJ2-1; d_gene: -; CDR3aa: CASGDFRGISSYNEQFF; CDR3nt: TGTGCCAGCGGAGACTTCAGGGGGATTAGCTCCTACAATGAGCAGTTCTTC
v_gene: TRBV6-1; abundance: -; j_gene: TRBJ2-1; d_gene: -; CDR3aa: CASSLDGSTFNEQFF; CDR3nt: TGTGCCAGCAGTCTAGACGGCTCGACGTTCAATGAGCAGTTCTTC
v_gene: TRBV2; abundance: -; j_gene: TRBJ1-2; d_gene: -; CDR3aa: CASSEQTVANYGYTF; CDR3nt: TGTGCCAGCAGTGAGCAGACTGTAGCTAACTATGGCTACACCTTC
v_gene: TRBV7-8; abundance: -; j_gene: TRBJ1-4; d_gene: -; CDR3aa: CASSSTPSTNEKLFF; CDR3nt: TGTGCCAGCAGCTCAACTCCTTCAACTAATGAAAAACTGTTTTTT
v_gene: TRBV7-9; abundance: -; j_gene: TRBJ2-1; d_gene: -; CDR3aa: CASFGLSPSVFF; CDR3nt: TGTGCCAGCTTCGGACTCTCTCCATCGGTGTTCTTC
v_gene: TRBV6-1; abundance: -; j_gene: TRBJ1-3; d_gene: TRBD1; CDR3aa: CASTSRGAGNTIYF; CDR3nt: TGTGCCAGCACGAGCAGGGGGGCTGGAAACACCATATATTTT
v_gene: TRBV4-1; abundance: -; j_gene: TRBJ2-2; d_gene: TRBD1; CDR3aa: CASSQGEGAYYTGELFF; CDR3nt: TGCGCCAGCAGCCAAGGTGAGGGGGCATACTACACCGGGGAGCTGTTTTTT
v_gene: TRBV7-3; abundance: medium-sized; j_gene: TRBJ2-1; d_gene: -; CDR3aa: CASSLYGAGLYNEQFF; CDR3nt: TGTGCCAGCAGCTTATATGGCGCGGGACTCTACAATGAGCAGTTCTTC